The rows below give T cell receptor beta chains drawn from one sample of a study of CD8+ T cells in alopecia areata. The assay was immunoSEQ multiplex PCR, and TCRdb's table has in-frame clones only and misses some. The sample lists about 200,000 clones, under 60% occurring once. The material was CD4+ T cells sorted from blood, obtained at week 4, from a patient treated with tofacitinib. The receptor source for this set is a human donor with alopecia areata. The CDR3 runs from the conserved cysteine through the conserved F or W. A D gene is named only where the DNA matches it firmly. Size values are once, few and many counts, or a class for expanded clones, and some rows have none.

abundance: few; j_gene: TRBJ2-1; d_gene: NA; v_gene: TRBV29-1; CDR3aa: CSVKNNEQFF; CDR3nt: TGCAGCGTCAAAAACAATGAGCAGTTCTTC
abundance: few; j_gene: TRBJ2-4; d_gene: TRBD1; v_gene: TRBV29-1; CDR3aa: CSATTGVVQYF; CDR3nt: TGCAGCGCTACAACAGGGGTCGTTCAGTACTTC
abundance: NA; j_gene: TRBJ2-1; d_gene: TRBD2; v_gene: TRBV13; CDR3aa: CASSLKREGDPFF; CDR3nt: TGTGCCAGCAGCTTGAAGCGGGAAGGGGATCCGTTCTTC
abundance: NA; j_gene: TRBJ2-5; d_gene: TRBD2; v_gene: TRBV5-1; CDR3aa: CASSPLAAQETQYF; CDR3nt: TGCGCCAGCAGCCCACTAGCGGCCCAAGAGACCCAGTACTTC
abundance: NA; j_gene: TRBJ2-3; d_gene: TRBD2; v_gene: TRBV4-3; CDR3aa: CASSHAPLAGGPKDTQYF; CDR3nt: TGCGCCAGCAGCCACGCTCCCCTAGCGGGGGGGCCGAAAGATACGCAGTATTTT
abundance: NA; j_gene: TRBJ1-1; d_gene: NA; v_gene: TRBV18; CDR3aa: CASSPQSTGTEAFF; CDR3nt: TGTGCCAGCTCACCACAGTCAACGGGCACTGAAGCTTTCTTT
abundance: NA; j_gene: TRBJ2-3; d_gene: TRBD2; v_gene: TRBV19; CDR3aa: CASSSLAGGHTDTQYF; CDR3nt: TGTGCCAGTAGTTCGCTAGCGGGGGGGCACACAGATACGCAGTATTTT
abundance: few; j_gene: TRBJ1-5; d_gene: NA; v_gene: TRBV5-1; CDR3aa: CASSLALGQPQHF; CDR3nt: TGCGCCAGCAGCTTGGCCTTGGGTCAGCCCCAGCATTTT
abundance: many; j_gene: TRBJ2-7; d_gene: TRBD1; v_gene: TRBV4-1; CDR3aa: CASSLLDRAYEQYF; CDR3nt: TGCGCCAGCAGCCTCCTCGACAGGGCCTACGAGCAGTACTTC
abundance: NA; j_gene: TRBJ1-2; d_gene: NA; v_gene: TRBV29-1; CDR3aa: CSVGTVAVNYGYTF; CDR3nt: TGCAGCGTGGGGACCGTAGCCGTTAACTATGGCTACACCTTC
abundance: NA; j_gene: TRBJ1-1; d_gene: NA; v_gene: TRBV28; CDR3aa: CASSPQGTTKAFF; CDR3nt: TGTGCCAGCAGCCCACAGGGTACCACAAAAGCTTTCTTT
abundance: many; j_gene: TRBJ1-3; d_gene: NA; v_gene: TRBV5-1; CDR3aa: CASSTSFDSGNTIYF; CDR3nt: TGCGCCAGCAGCACATCGTTTGACTCTGGAAACACCATATATTTT
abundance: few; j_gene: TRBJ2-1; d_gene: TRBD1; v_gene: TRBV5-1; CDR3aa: CASNVGAGGLEQFF; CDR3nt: TGCGCCAGCAATGTCGGGGCAGGGGGCCTTGAGCAGTTCTTC
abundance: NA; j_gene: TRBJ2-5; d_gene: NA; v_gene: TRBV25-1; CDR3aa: CASSEYRGIHQETQYF; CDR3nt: TGTGCCAGCAGTGAATATCGGGGCATACACCAAGAGACCCAGTACTTC
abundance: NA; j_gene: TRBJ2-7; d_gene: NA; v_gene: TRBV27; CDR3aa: CASSPPGRIHEQYF; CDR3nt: TGTGCCAGCAGTCCCCCGGGTAGGATCCACGAGCAGTACTTC
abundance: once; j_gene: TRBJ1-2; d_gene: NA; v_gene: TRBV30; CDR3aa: CAWSVTGKGYTF; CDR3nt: TGTGCCTGGAGTGTTACAGGGAAAGGCTACACCTTC
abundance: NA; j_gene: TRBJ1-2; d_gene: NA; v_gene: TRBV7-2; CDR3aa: CASSPDTGRSYGYTF; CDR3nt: TGTGCCAGCAGCCCGGATACGGGTCGAAGCTATGGCTACACCTTC
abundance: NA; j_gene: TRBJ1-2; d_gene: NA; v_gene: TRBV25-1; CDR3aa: CASSEPDQSYYGYTF; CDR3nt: TGTGCCAGCAGTGAACCAGACCAAAGCTACTATGGCTACACCTTC
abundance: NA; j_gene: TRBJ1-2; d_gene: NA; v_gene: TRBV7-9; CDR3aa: CASSSSTGVGYTF; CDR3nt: TGTGCCAGCAGCTCCTCAACGGGAGTAGGCTACACCTTC
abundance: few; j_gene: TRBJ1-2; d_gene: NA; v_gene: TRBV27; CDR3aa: CASKEGYGGYTF; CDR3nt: TGTGCCAGCAAGGAGGGGTATGGTGGCTACACCTTC
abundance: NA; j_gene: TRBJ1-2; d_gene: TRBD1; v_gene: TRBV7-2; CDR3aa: CASSRDSLNYGYTF; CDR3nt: TGTGCCAGCAGCAGGGACAGCCTTAACTATGGCTACACCTTC
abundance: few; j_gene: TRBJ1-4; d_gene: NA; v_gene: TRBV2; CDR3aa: CASSGDGGSEKLFF; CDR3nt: TGTGCCAGCAGTGGTGACGGAGGGAGTGAAAAACTGTTTTTT
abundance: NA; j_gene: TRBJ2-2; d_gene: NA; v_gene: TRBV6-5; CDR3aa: CASNAVGGELFF; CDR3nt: TGTGCCAGCAACGCAGTAGGCGGGGAGCTGTTTTTT
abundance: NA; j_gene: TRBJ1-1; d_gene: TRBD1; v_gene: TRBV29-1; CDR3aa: CSVLGQGMNTEAFF; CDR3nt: TGCAGCGTTTTGGGACAGGGCATGAACACTGAAGCTTTCTTT
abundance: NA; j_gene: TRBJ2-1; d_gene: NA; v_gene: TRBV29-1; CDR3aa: CSVGPLITHNEQFF; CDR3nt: TGCAGCGTTGGACCTCTCATAACGCACAATGAGCAGTTCTTC
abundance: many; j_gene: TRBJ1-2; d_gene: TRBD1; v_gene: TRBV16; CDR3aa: CASSRTPQGYGYTF; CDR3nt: TGTGCCAGCAGCCGTACTCCACAGGGGTATGGCTACACCTTC
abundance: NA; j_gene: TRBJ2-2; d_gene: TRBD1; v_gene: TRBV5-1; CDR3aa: CASSRTGVTGELFF; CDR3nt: TGCGCCAGCAGCAGGACAGGGGTTACCGGGGAGCTGTTTTTT
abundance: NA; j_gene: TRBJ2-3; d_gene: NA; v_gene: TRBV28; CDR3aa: CASSSGVHTQYF; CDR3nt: TGTGCCAGCAGTTCCGGGGTGCATACGCAGTATTTT
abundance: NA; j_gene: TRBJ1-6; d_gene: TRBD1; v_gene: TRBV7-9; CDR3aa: CASSGTVNSPLHF; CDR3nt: TGTGCCAGCAGTGGGACAGTAAATTCACCCCTCCACTTT
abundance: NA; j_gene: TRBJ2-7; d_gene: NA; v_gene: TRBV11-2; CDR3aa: CASISSSYEQYF; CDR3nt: TGTGCCAGCATTAGTAGCTCCTACGAGCAGTACTTC
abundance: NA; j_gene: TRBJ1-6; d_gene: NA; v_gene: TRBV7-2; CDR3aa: CASSPWSSYNSPLHF; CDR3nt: TGTGCCAGCAGCCCCTGGTCGTCCTATAATTCACCCCTCCACTTT
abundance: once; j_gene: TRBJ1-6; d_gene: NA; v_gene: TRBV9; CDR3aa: CASSSVKGPYNSPLHF; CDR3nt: TGTGCCAGCAGCAGCGTTAAGGGTCCCTATAATTCACCCCTCCACTTT
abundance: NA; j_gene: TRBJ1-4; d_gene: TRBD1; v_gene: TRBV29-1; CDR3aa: CSVTGVTNEKLFF; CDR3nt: TGCAGCGTTACAGGGGTAACTAATGAAAAACTGTTTTTT
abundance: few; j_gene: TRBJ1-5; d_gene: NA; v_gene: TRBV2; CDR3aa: CASSNNLGNQPQHF; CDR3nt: TGTGCCAGCAGTAACAACTTGGGCAATCAGCCCCAGCATTTT
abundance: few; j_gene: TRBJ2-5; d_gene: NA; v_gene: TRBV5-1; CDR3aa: CASSPGEPDETQYF; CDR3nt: TGCGCCAGCAGCCCGGGGGAGCCCGACGAGACCCAGTACTTC
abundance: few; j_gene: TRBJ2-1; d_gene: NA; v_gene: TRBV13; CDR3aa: CASSFLARRSPYNEQFF; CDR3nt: TGTGCCAGCAGCTTTTTGGCCAGGCGGTCCCCCTACAATGAGCAGTTCTTC
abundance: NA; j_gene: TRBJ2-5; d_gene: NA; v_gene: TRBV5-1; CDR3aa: CASSSSLLTKETQYF; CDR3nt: TGCGCCAGCAGCTCATCTCTTTTAACCAAGGAGACCCAGTACTTC
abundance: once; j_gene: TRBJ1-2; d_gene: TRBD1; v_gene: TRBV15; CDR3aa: CATSRDWTGDYGYTF; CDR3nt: TGTGCCACCAGCAGAGATTGGACAGGCGACTATGGCTACACCTTC
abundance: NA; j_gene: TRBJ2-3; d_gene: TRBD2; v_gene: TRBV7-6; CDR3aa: CASSPLSGGATDTQYF; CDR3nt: TGTGCCAGCAGCCCCCTAAGCGGGGGGGCCACAGATACGCAGTATTTT
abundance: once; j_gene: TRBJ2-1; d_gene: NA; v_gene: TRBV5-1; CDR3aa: CASSLTGKANNEQFF; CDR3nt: TGCGCCAGCAGCTTGACCGGGAAAGCTAACAATGAGCAGTTCTTC
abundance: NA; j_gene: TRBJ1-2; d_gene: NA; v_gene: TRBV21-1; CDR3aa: CASSKYPGGHTF; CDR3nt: TGTGCCAGCAGCAAATATCCAGGGGGCCACACCTTC
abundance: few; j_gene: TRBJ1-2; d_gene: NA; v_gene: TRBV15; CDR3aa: CATSRDQSRGDGYTF; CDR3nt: TGTGCCACCAGCAGAGATCAGTCCCGGGGGGATGGCTACACCTTC
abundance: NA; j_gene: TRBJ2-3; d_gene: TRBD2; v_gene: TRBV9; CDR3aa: CASSVASGGAGDTQYF; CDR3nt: TGTGCCAGCAGCGTAGCTAGCGGGGGGGCAGGAGATACGCAGTATTTT
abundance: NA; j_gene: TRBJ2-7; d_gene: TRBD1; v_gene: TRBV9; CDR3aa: CASSVGGTANYEQYF; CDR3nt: TGTGCCAGCAGCGTAGGAGGGACAGCAAACTACGAGCAGTACTTC
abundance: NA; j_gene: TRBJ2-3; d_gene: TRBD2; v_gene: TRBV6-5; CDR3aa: CASRKRGSGTDTQYF; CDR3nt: TGTGCCAGCAGGAAGCGGGGCAGTGGCACAGATACGCAGTATTTT
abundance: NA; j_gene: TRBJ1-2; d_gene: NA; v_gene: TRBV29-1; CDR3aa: CSTLGTGGYTF; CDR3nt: TGCAGCACCCTAGGGACCGGGGGCTACACCTTC
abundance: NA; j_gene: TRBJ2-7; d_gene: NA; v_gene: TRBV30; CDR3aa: CAWSGSNREQYF; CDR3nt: TGTGCCTGGAGTGGGAGTAATCGGGAGCAGTACTTC
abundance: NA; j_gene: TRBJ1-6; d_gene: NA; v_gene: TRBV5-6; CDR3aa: CASSDSNSPLHF; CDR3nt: TGTGCCAGCAGTGACAGTAATTCACCCCTCCACTTT
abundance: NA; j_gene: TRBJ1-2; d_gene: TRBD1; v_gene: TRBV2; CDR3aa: CASSPSLMTGTGYTF; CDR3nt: TGTGCCAGCAGTCCGAGCCTTATGACAGGGACCGGCTACACCTTC
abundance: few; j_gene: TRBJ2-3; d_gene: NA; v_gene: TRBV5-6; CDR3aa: CASSSGPSTDTQYF; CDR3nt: TGTGCCAGCAGCTCCGGACCTAGCACAGATACGCAGTATTTT
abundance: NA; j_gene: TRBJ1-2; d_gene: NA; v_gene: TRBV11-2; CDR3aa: CASSSEGNRYTF; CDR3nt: TGTGCCAGCAGCTCCGAGGGGAACCGCTACACCTTC
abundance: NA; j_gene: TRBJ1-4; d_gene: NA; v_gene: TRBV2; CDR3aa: CASRMEKLFF; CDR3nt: TGTGCCAGCAGAATGGAAAAACTGTTTTTT
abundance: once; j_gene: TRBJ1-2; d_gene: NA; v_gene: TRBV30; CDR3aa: CAWSSRGFGYTF; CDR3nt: TGTGCCTGGAGTTCCAGGGGTTTTGGCTACACCTTC